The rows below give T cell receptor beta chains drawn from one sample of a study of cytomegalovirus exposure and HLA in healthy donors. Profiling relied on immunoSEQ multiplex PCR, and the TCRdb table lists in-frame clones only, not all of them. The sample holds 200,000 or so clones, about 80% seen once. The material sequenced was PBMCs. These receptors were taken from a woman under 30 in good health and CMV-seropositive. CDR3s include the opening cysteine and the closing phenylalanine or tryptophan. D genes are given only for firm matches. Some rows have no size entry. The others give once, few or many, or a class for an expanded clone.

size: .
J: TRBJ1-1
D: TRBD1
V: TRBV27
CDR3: CASKPLGQGRAFF
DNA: TGTGCCAGCAAGCCTTTAGGACAGGGGAGAGCTTTCTTT

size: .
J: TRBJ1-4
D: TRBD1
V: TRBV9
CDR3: CASSGGRQGGEKLFF
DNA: TGTGCCAGCAGCGGAGGACGACAGGGGGGAGAAAAACTGTTTTTT

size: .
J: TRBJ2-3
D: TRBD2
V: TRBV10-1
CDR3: CASSDIAGGTDTQYF
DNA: TGCGCCAGCAGTGATATAGCGGGGGGGACAGATACGCAGTATTTT

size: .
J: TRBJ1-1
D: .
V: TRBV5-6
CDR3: CASSFIGGHTEAFF
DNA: TGTGCCAGCAGCTTCATCGGAGGGCACACTGAAGCTTTCTTT

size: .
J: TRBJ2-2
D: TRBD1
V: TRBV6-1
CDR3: CASRQGADTGELFF
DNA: TGTGCCAGCAGACAGGGGGCTGACACCGGGGAGCTGTTTTTT

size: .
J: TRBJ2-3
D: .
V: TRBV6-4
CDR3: CASRGGGSDTQYF
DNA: TGTGCCAGCCGAGGGGGAGGGTCAGATACGCAGTATTTT

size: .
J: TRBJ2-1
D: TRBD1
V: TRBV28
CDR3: CASATRQGGHNEQFF
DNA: TGTGCCAGCGCTACTAGACAGGGCGGTCATAATGAGCAGTTCTTC

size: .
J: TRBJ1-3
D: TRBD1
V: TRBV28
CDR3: CASSLSGTGGNTIYF
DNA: TGTGCCAGCAGTTTATCCGGGACAGGGGGAAACACCATATATTTT

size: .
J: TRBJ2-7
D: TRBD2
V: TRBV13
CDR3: CASSPSGLAGAFYEQYF
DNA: TGTGCCAGCAGCCCGAGCGGACTAGCGGGGGCTTTCTACGAGCAGTACTTC

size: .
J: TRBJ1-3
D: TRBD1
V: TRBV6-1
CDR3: CASTLDRGGNTIYF
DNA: TGTGCCAGCACCCTCGACAGGGGAGGGAACACCATATATTTT

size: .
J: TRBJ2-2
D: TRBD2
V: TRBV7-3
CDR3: CASSLRGGTNTGELFF
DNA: TGTGCCAGCAGCTTAAGGGGGGGGACCAACACCGGGGAGCTGTTTTTT

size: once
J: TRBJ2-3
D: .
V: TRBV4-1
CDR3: CASGQGVAAGLTRDTQYF
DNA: TGCGCCAGCGGCCAAGGAGTGGCCGCGGGGCTAACGAGGGATACGCAGTATTTT

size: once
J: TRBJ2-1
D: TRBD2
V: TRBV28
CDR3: CASSELAGGHNEQFF
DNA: TGTGCCAGCAGTGAACTAGCGGGGGGGCACAATGAGCAGTTCTTC

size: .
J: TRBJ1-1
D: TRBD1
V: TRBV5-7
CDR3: CASSLVDRVGTEAFF
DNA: TGTGCCAGCAGCTTGGTTGACAGGGTCGGCACTGAAGCTTTCTTT

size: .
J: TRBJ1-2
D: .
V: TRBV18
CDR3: CASSPTVDYGYTF
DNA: TGTGCCAGCTCACCGACAGTCGACTATGGCTACACCTTC

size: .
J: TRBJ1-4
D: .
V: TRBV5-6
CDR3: CASSLFGSRTNEKLFF
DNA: TGTGCCAGCAGCTTGTTCGGTTCCAGGACTAATGAAAAACTGTTTTTT

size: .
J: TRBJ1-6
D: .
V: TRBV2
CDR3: CATRGTYNSPLHF
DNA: TGTGCCACCAGGGGCACCTATAATTCACCCCTCCACTTT

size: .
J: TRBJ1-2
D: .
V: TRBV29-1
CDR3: CSVEGVNGGYTF
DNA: TGCAGCGTTGAAGGGGTAAACGGGGGCTACACCTTC

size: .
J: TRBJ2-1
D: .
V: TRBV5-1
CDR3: CASSLARGAYNEQFF
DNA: TGCGCCAGCAGCTTGGCCCGGGGGGCTTACAATGAGCAGTTCTTC

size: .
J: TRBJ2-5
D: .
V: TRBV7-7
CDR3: CASSLGGPQETQYF
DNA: TGTGCCAGCAGCTTGGGGGGGCCTCAAGAGACCCAGTACTTC

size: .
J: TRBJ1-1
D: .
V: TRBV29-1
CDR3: CSVPKGTEAFF
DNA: TGCAGCGTCCCCAAGGGGACTGAAGCTTTCTTT

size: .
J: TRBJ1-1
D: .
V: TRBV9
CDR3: CASSASQGYSTEAFF
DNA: TGTGCCAGCAGCGCCAGCCAGGGGTACTCTACTGAAGCTTTCTTT

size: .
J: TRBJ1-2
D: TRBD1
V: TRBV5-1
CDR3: CASSWTGGYGYTF
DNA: TGCGCCAGCAGCTGGACAGGGGGCTATGGCTACACCTTC

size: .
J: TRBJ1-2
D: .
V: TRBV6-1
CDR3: CASSVTATNYGYTF
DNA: TGTGCCAGCAGTGTAACTGCCACTAACTATGGCTACACCTTC

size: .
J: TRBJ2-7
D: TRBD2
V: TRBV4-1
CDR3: CASSPILAGFSYEQYF
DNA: TGCGCCAGCAGCCCAATACTAGCGGGTTTCTCCTACGAGCAGTACTTC

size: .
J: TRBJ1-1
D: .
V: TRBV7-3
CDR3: CASSLTRGTEAFF
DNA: TGTGCCAGCAGCTTAACACGGGGCACTGAAGCTTTCTTT

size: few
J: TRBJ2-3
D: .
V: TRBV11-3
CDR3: CASSLRGTHTTDTQYF
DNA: TGTGCCAGCAGCTTGAGAGGGACTCACACCACAGATACGCAGTATTTT

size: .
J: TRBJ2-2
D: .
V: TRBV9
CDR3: CASSLPRSDGELFF
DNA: TGTGCCAGCAGCCTCCCCAGAAGTGACGGGGAGCTGTTTTTT

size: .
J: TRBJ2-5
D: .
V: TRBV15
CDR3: CATSRDGETQYF
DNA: TGTGCCACCAGCAGAGACGGGGAGACCCAGTACTTC

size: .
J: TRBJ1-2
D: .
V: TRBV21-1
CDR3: CASSKVAPPYGYTF
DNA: TGTGCCAGCAGCAAAGTAGCTCCGCCCTATGGCTACACCTTC

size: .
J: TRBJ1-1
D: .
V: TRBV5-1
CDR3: CASRVQGGLWTEAFF
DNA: TGCGCCAGCAGGGTACAGGGTGGCCTCTGGACTGAAGCTTTCTTT

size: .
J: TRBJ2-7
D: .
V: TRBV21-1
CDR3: CASSPPRQGDLSYEQYF
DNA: TGTGCCAGCAGCCCTCCAAGACAGGGGGATTTGTCCTACGAGCAGTACTTC

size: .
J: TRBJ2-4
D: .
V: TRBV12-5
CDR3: CASGFQALSDIQYF
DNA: TGTGCTAGTGGTTTTCAGGCCCTTTCGGACATTCAGTACTTC

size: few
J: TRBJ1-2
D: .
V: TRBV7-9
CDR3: CASSGGGRGNYGYTF
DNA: TGTGCCAGCAGCGGGGGCGGCAGGGGAAACTATGGCTACACCTTC

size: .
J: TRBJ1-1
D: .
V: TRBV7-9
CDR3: CASTPMGAGTEAFF
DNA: TGTGCCAGCACCCCAATGGGGGCAGGGACTGAAGCTTTCTTT

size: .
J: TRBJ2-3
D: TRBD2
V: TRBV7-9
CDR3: CASSTSGNTDTQYF
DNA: TGTGCCAGCAGCACTAGCGGGAACACAGATACGCAGTATTTT

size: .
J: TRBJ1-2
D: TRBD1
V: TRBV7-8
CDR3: CASSLGSRTGAPQYYGYTF
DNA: TGTGCCAGCAGCTTAGGTTCCCGAACAGGGGCCCCCCAATACTATGGCTACACCTTC

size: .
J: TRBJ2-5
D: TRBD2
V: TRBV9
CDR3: CASSETSGGAGETQYF
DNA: TGTGCCAGCAGCGAGACTAGCGGGGGGGCCGGTGAGACCCAGTACTTC

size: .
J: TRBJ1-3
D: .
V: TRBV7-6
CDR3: CASSSPGTTGNTIYF
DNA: TGTGCCAGCAGCTCCCCTGGGACTACTGGAAACACCATATATTTT

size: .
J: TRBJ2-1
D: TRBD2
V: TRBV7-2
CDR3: CASSLPHPGGVQFF
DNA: TGTGCCAGCAGCTTGCCCCATCCCGGGGGGGTGCAGTTCTTC

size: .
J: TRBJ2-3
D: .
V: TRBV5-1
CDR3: CASTWDFETVARDTQYF
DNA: TGCGCCAGCACTTGGGATTTTGAGACAGTCGCACGAGATACGCAGTATTTT

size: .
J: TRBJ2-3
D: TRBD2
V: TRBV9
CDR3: CASSPWTSLDTQYF
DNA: TGTGCCAGCAGCCCGTGGACTAGCCTGGATACGCAGTATTTT

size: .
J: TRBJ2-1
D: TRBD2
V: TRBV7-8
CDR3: CASSFRLAGGRNEQFF
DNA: TGTGCCAGCAGCTTTCGACTAGCGGGGGGGAGGAATGAGCAGTTCTTC

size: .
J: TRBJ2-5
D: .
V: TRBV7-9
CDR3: CASSLGFQEAQYF
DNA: TGTGCCAGCAGCTTAGGGTTCCAAGAGGCCCAGTACTTC

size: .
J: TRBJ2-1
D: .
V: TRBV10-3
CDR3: CAITGAGVYNEQFF
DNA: TGTGCCATCACTGGCGCCGGGGTATACAATGAGCAGTTCTTC

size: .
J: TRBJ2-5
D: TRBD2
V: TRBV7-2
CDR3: CASSLIGPGGAFRDF
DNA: TGTGCCAGCAGCTTAATAGGGCCGGGGGGGGCTTTTAGGGACTTC

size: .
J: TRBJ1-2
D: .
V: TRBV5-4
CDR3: CASSGRDRSNYGYTF
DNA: TGTGCCAGCAGCGGTCGAGACAGAAGTAACTATGGCTACACCTTC

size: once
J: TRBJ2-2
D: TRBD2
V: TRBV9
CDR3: CASSVRLAGNTGELFF
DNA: TGTGCCAGCAGCGTTCGACTAGCGGGGAACACCGGGGAGCTGTTTTTT

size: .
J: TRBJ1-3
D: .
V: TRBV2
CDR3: CASSDQVVENTIYF
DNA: TGTGCCAGCAGTGACCAGGTGGTGGAAAACACCATATATTTT

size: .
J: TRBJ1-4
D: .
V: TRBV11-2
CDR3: CASSPSRGGTNNEKLFF
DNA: TGTGCCAGCAGCCCATCTAGAGGAGGGACTAATAATGAAAAACTGTTTTTT

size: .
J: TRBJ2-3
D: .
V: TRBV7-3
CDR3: CASSSPGARGPSSTDTQYF
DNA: TGTGCCAGCAGCTCCCCGGGTGCGCGGGGGCCCTCTAGCACAGATACGCAGTATTTT

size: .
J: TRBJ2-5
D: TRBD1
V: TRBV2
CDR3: CASTRGTGEETQYF
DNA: TGTGCCAGCACCCGAGGGACAGGGGAAGAGACCCAGTACTTC

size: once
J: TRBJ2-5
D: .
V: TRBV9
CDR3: CATSPGGGHGETQYF
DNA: TGTGCCACCTCCCCTGGCGGGGGCCATGGAGAGACCCAGTACTTC

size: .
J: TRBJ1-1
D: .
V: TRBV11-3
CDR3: CASSFGRRNTEAFF
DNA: TGTGCCAGCAGCTTTGGGAGACGGAACACTGAAGCTTTCTTT

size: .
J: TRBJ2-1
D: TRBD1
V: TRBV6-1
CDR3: CASSDLDRTDNEQFF
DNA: TGTGCCAGCAGTGATCTGGACAGGACCGACAATGAGCAGTTCTTC